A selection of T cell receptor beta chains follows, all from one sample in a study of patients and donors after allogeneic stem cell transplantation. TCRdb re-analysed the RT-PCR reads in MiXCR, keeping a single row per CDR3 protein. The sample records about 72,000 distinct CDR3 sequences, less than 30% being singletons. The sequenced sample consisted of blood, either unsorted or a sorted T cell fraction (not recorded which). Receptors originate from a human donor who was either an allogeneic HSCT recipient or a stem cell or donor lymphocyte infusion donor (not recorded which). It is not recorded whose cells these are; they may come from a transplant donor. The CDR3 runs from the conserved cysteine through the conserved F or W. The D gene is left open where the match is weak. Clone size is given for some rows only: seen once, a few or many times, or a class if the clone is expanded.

CASSPGRGRNQPQHF,TGTGCCAGCAGCCCCGGGAGGGGTCGCAATCAGCCCCAGCATTTT,-,TRBV6-5,few,TRBJ1-5,15
CSVLAAFSYNEQFF,TGCAGCGTACTAGCGGCCTTTTCCTACAATGAGCAGTTCTTC,TRBD2,TRBV29-1,-,TRBJ2-1,14
CASSEGPQLNNEQFF,TGTGCCAGCAGCGAGGGACCCCAGCTCAACAATGAGCAGTTCTTC,-,TRBV7-7,-,TRBJ2-1,15
CASSPVPGNTIYF,TGTGCCAGCAGCCCCGTTCCTGGAAACACCATATATTTT,-,TRBV7-9,-,TRBJ1-3,13
CSASPGHLSYNEQFF,TGCAGTGCTAGCCCGGGACACCTCTCCTACAATGAGCAGTTCTTC,-,TRBV20-1,many,TRBJ2-1,15
CATSRMGFLNTEAFF,TGTGCCACCAGCCGTATGGGATTCTTGAACACTGAAGCTTTCTTT,-,TRBV15,-,TRBJ1-1,15
CASSYQTGDEQFF,TGTGCCAGCAGCTACCAGACAGGCGATGAGCAGTTCTTC,-,TRBV7-3,few,TRBJ2-1,13
CASSLVAGLGQPQHF,TGTGCCAGCAGTTTAGTGGCAGGGCTCGGACAGCCCCAGCATTTT,-,TRBV12-3/TRBV12-4,few,TRBJ1-5,15
CASSAHRDPGGYTF,TGTGCCAGCAGTGCCCACAGGGATCCTGGGGGCTACACCTTC,-,TRBV6-1,-,TRBJ1-2,14
CASSLAVQVGNEQFF,TGTGCCAGCAGCTTAGCGGTGCAGGTGGGGAATGAGCAGTTCTTC,-,TRBV7-9,-,TRBJ2-1,15
CASSWGTAAYEQYF,TGTGCCAGCAGTTGGGGGACAGCTGCCTACGAGCAGTACTTC,TRBD1,TRBV12-3/TRBV12-4,-,TRBJ2-7,14
CASSQTGRGRTGELFF,TGTGCCAGCAGCCAAACCGGGAGAGGGCGCACCGGGGAGCTGTTTTTT,-,TRBV3-1,-,TRBJ2-2,16
CASTFSGNTEAFF,TGTGCCAGCACCTTTTCGGGGAACACTGAAGCTTTCTTT,-,TRBV12-3/TRBV12-4,many,TRBJ1-1,13
CASSLAGRPSSYNEQFF,TGTGCCAGCAGCTTAGCGGGGCGACCGAGCTCCTACAATGAGCAGTTCTTC,-,TRBV7-2,-,TRBJ2-1,17
CSARDLRAGANTGELFF,TGCAGTGCTAGAGACCTCCGAGCGGGGGCGAACACCGGGGAGCTGTTTTTT,TRBD2,TRBV20-1,-,TRBJ2-2,17
CASSPGFQVYNEQFF,TGTGCCAGCAGCCCCGGGTTTCAGGTCTACAATGAGCAGTTCTTC,-,TRBV5-4,-,TRBJ2-1,15
CASRSRDSTFTDTQYF,TGTGCCAGCAGGTCCCGGGACAGTACGTTCACAGATACGCAGTATTTT,TRBD1,TRBV6-5,once,TRBJ2-3,16
CASSWTSGGDAYEQYF,TGTGCCAGCAGCTGGACTAGCGGGGGGGACGCCTACGAGCAGTACTTC,TRBD2,TRBV13,-,TRBJ2-7,16
CASSPPFGTGELFF,TGCGCCAGCAGCCCCCCTTTTGGGACCGGGGAGCTGTTTTTT,-,TRBV5-1,few,TRBJ2-2,14
CATSRVGGFSGNTIYF,TGTGCCACCAGCAGAGTAGGAGGGTTCTCTGGGAACACCATATATTTT,-,TRBV15,few,TRBJ1-3,16
CAISPPGPGHQPQHF,TGTGCCATCAGCCCCCCTGGGCCAGGGCATCAGCCCCAGCATTTT,-,TRBV10-3,few,TRBJ1-5,15
CASSPETYGYTF,TGTGCCAGCTCACCGGAGACCTATGGCTACACCTTC,-,TRBV18,few,TRBJ1-2,12
CASSPLAGGPYEQYF,TGCGCCAGCAGCCCACTAGCGGGGGGGCCCTACGAGCAGTACTTC,TRBD2,TRBV4-1,-,TRBJ2-7,15
CASRDGTLYEQYF,TGCGCCAGCAGGGACGGAACTTTATACGAGCAGTACTTC,-,TRBV5-1,-,TRBJ2-7,13
CSADDLRSSYEQYF,TGCAGTGCTGATGACCTTAGGAGCTCCTACGAGCAGTACTTC,-,TRBV20-1,once,TRBJ2-7,14
CASSLVSDTQYF,TGTGCCAGCAGCTTAGTTTCAGATACGCAGTATTTT,-,TRBV7-9,few,TRBJ2-3,12
CASSESGGDTQYF,TGTGCCAGCAGTGAATCGGGGGGAGATACGCAGTATTTT,TRBD2,TRBV2,few,TRBJ2-3,13
CASSQRGSRQPQHF,TGTGCCAGCAGCCAGCGCGGTTCGAGGCAGCCCCAGCATTTT,-,TRBV12-3/TRBV12-4,-,TRBJ1-5,14
CASSLALQETQYF,TGTGCCAGCAGCTTAGCTTTACAAGAGACCCAGTACTTC,-,TRBV7-8,many,TRBJ2-5,13
CASSYSWTSGETQYF,TGTGCCAGCAGTTACTCGTGGACTAGCGGGGAGACCCAGTACTTC,TRBD2,TRBV6-5,-,TRBJ2-5,15
CASSRRPGLAVYEQYF,TGCGCCAGCAGCCGTCGTCCGGGGCTAGCCGTCTACGAGCAGTACTTC,-,TRBV4-3,-,TRBJ2-7,16
CASKPTGMQPQHF,TGTGCCAGCAAACCGACAGGTATGCAGCCCCAGCATTTT,-,TRBV6-1,-,TRBJ1-5,13
CSARWLPGGYTF,TGCAGTGCTCGTTGGCTCCCCGGTGGCTACACCTTC,-,TRBV20-1,-,TRBJ1-2,12
CASSSGTARWGTQYF,TGCGCCAGCAGCTCAGGGACAGCGAGATGGGGTACGCAGTATTTT,TRBD1,TRBV5-1,few,TRBJ2-3,15
CASSSQGPLMANTGELFF,TGTGCCAGCAGCTCCCAGGGGCCGCTAATGGCGAACACCGGGGAGCTGTTTTTT,-,TRBV11-3,-,TRBJ2-2,18
CASSVGEPASGYEQYF,TGTGCCAGCAGCGTAGGCGAACCTGCCTCAGGGTACGAGCAGTACTTC,-,TRBV9,-,TRBJ2-7,16
CAISESERGDTQYF,TGTGCCATCAGTGAGTCGGAGCGGGGAGATACGCAGTATTTT,TRBD2,TRBV10-3,few,TRBJ2-3,14
CATSDFTQNYGYTF,TGTGCCACCAGTGATTTTACTCAGAACTATGGCTACACCTTC,-,TRBV24-1,many,TRBJ1-2,14
CASSEPYGISDSGNTIYF,TGTGCCAGCAGTGAACCTTATGGGATCAGCGACTCTGGAAACACCATATATTTT,-,TRBV25-1,few,TRBJ1-3,18
CASSPWPSGGKDTDTQYF,TGCGCCAGCAGCCCATGGCCCAGCGGGGGTAAGGACACAGATACGCAGTATTTT,TRBD2,TRBV5-1,few,TRBJ2-3,18
CASSYIAGRSTDTQYF,TGTGCCAGCAGTTATATAGCGGGGCGGAGCACAGATACGCAGTATTTT,TRBD2,TRBV27,few,TRBJ2-3,16
CASSVERTPIRRETQYF,TGTGCCAGCAGCGTCGAGAGGACACCGATCCGAAGAGAGACCCAGTACTTC,-,TRBV9,-,TRBJ2-5,17
CASIEQGVNAEAFF,TGTGCCAGCATTGAACAGGGGGTGAATGCTGAAGCTTTCTTT,TRBD1,TRBV25-1,many,TRBJ1-1,14
CASSIEDPTWEKLFF,TGTGCCAGTAGTATCGAGGACCCAACATGGGAAAAACTGTTTTTT,-,TRBV19,-,TRBJ1-4,15
CASSLTGPDTQYF,TGTGCCAGCAGCTTAACGGGGCCAGATACGCAGTATTTT,-,TRBV7-3,few,TRBJ2-3,13